This TCR beta chain was identified during a study of T cells expressing NK-cell markers. From germline, CDR1 is MNHNS and CDR2 SASEGT. This CDR3 comprises 16 residues. With the 5' RACE reads reprocessed, TCRdb shows one record per CDR3 protein and no DNA. Its table records under 600,000 distinct CDR3 sequences. The sequencing sample was made of blood T cells: a sorted CD56 or NKG2C T cell subset, CD4+ or CD8+ T cells, or bulk PBMC T cells (not recorded which). The clonotype originates from a woman aged 45-65 years in good health. The V and J genes are TRBV6-1 and TRBJ2-7; the D gene TCRdb calls, TRBD2, cannot be checked with no DNA. The CDR3 loop reads CASSEAEGTRPLEQYF.